This T cell receptor (beta chain) was recorded in a study of OX40 agonist ivuxolimab in advanced cancers. About the study: Ivuxolimab is a fully human IgG2 antibody that activates OX40 (CD134).

CDR3 size: 14 residues. Germline V gene lookup returns CDR1 SEHNR and CDR2 FQNEAQ (reference sequence). Trimming pared 8 bases from V and 0 bases from J, leaving 11 bases between. Findings of the study overall: At 0.1 to 3.0 mg/kg, clonal expansion of CD4+ and CD8+ blood T cells had occurred by week 6.

People who had autoimmune disease history or systemic immunosuppression were excluded. Sequenced by immunoSEQ multiplex PCR; TCRdb stores in-frame clones only, minus some. The table has around 27,000 clones, around nine tenths seen once. Note on this clone: Its antigen is not known.

The sample consisted of CD4+ or CD8+ T cells sorted from blood, taken in a trial of the OX40 agonist ivuxolimab. This chain uses TRBV7-9 with TRBJ2-1, with no clear D. The sequence derives from an adult with an advanced solid tumor such as melanoma, head and neck, liver or kidney cancer. The CDR3 here is CASGMTSSYNEQFF. The CDR3 bases are TGTGCCAGCGGAATGACCAGCTCCTACAATGAGCAGTTCTTC.